Shown below are 32 T cell receptor beta chains from a single sample sequenced in a study of cytomegalovirus exposure and HLA in healthy donors. The PCR contained 60 Vbeta and 13 Jbeta primers. Data came from immunoSEQ multiplex PCR; TCRdb stores just in-frame clones and leaves some out. The top ten hold over 3.5% of the sample, which has 200,000 to 250,000 clones, 70% to 80% seen once. The sequenced sample was PBMCs. The receptors here all came from a male donor in good health and CMV-seronegative.

This clone came up once. The V gene is TRBV5-1, the J gene TRBJ2-5, with 10 bases lining up with TRBD1. The V gene end was trimmed by 9 bases and the J gene end by 4 bases; junction bases not matched to a gene: 12. This CDR3 is built from 15 residues. Per the germline V gene, CDR1 is SGHRS and CDR2 is YFSETQ. CDR3 in DNA: TGCGCCAATCCTCTATTCGACAGGGGGCCAGAGACCCAGTACTTC. It encodes CANPLFDRGPETQYF.

The chain couples TRBV9 to TRBJ2-7, with D maybe TRBD1 (6 bases). The CDR3 covers 14 residues. Germline V gene data show CDR1 as SGDLS and CDR2 as YYNGEE. With 7 bases removed from V and 2 bases from J, the gap between germline ends came to 16 bases. The CDR3 is CASSRGTTPYEQYF. The CDR3 DNA is TGTGCCAGCTCGAGGGGGACGACACCCTACGAGCAGTACTTC.

In its sample, this clone was seen many times. The J gene is TRBJ2-5, the V gene TRBV5-6; 7 positions match TRBD2. Germline V gives CDR1 SGHDT, CDR2 YYEEEE. CDR3 length: 14 amino acids. J gave up 2 bases and V 1 base, and 2 bases lay outside the gene matches. The CDR3 DNA sequence: TGTGCCAGCAGCTTGAACGGGGGGCAAGAGACCCAGTACTTC. It yields the protein CASSLNGGQETQYF.

This clone was detected a few times. V and J are TRBV6-5 and TRBJ1-2; the match to TRBD1 covers 9 bases. This CDR3 has 13 residues. The trim removed 6 bases at V and 8 bases at J, leaving 7 bases unmatched. In germline, CDR1 is MNHEY, CDR2 SVGAGI. CDR3 in DNA: TGTGCCAGCAGCACGACAGGGGGTCAGGGCTACACCTTC. It codes for CASSTTGGQGYTF.

This sequence joins TRBV11-2 and TRBJ2-5; tentative D call: TRBD2 (6 bases). CDR1 and CDR2 from the germline V gene are SGHAT and FQNNGV. The CDR3 length is 14 residues. V lost 0 bases and J lost 5, with 10 bases in between. CDR3 sequence reads: CASSLDGGIETQYF. In DNA form, the CDR3 reads TGTGCCAGCAGCTTAGATGGGGGGATCGAGACCCAGTACTTC.

This chain connects TRBV27 to TRBJ1-2; D call uncertain. Germline values: CDR1 MNHEY, CDR2 SMNVEV (reference sequence). This CDR3 region has 15 residues. V shed 0 bases and J shed 4 bases, with 12 bases lying between them. The CDR3 coding sequence is TGTGCCAGCAGTTTATCCGGTCTAACGCGCTATGGCTACACCTTC. Translation gives CASSLSGLTRYGYTF.

V usage is TRBV28 and J usage is TRBJ2-1; 7 nucleotides align to TRBD2. Germline V gene lookup returns CDR1 MDHEN and CDR2 SYDVKM. The length of the CDR3 is 15 residues. The trim removed 5 bases at V and 2 bases at J, leaving 6 bases unmatched. CDR3 sequence (DNA): TGTGCCAGCAGTCCCAAGACTAGCCCCTACAATGAGCAGTTCTTC. Translation gives CASSPKTSPYNEQFF.

The chain uses TRBV28 and TRBJ1-5, with D uncertain. V was cut by 3 bases and J by 3 bases, with 12 bases left in between. In germline, CDR1 is MDHEN, CDR2 SYDVKM. CDR3 length: 15 residues. The CDR3 DNA reads TGTGCCAGCAGTTTTGGAGGGTCTTACAATCAGCCCCAGCATTTT. It encodes CASSFGGSYNQPQHF. The full variable domain, completed using reference TRBV28 and TRBJ1-5, is DVKVTQSSRYLVKRTGEKVFLECVQDMDHENMFWYRQDPGLGLRLIYFSYDVKMKEKGDIPEGYSVSREKKERFSLILESASTNQTSMYLCASSFGGSYNQPQHFGDGTRLSIL.

The chain uses TRBV7-7 and TRBJ2-3; 7 nucleotides align to TRBD1. Germline CDR1 reads SSHAT; CDR2 reads FNYEAQ (reference sequence). This CDR3 has 16 residues. Trimming at V came to 1 base and at J to 2 bases, leaving 6 bases not matched to a gene. This CDR3 is CASSLGQGKNTDTQYF. CDR3 coding DNA: TGTGCCAGCAGCTTAGGACAGGGAAAAAACACAGATACGCAGTATTTT.

The chain joins TRBV7-8 to TRBJ2-1; 13 bases align to TRBD2. CDR1 and CDR2 (germline): SGHVS, FQNEAQ. Trimming at V came to 6 bases and at J to 10 bases, leaving 9 bases not matched to a gene. CDR3 size: 15 residues. The CDR3, as DNA: TGTGCCAGCAGTATCGGGACTAGCGGGACTTGGGAGCAGTTCTTC. This translates into CASSIGTSGTWEQFF.

The rearrangement uses TRBV25-1 and TRBJ2-7; TRBD1 agrees at 9 bases. The CDR3 runs to 15 residues. V gave up 5 bases and J gave up 2 bases; unmatched junction bases: 7. Germline V gives CDR1 MGHDK, CDR2 SYGVNS. The CDR3 protein is CASSRVDRGTYEQYF. The CDR3 DNA follows: TGTGCCAGCAGTAGGGTAGACAGGGGGACCTACGAGCAGTACTTC.

The chain has TRBV6-5 and TRBJ2-2, with TRBD2 matching 9 bases. The CDR3 contains 16 residues. Trimming at V came to 2 bases and at J to 6 bases, leaving 7 bases not matched to a gene. Germline CDR1 MNHEY, CDR2 SVGAGI. In DNA, the CDR3 is TGTGCCAGCAGTTACGTGGCGGGAGGGTCTTCCGGGGAGCTGTTTTTT. It translates to CASSYVAGGSSGELFF.

The V and J genes are TRBV11-2 and TRBJ1-6; D is possibly TRBD1 (5 bases). The CDR3 runs 16 residues. Germline V CDR1 and CDR2: SGHAT, FQNNGV. Trimming took 3 bases from V and 7 from J, leaving 16 bases between them. The CDR3 DNA follows: TGTGCCAGCAGCTTTAGCTGGACAAGGTTAAATTCACCCCTCCACTTT. Its protein product is CASSFSWTRLNSPLHF.

The gene calls are TRBV4-1 and TRBJ1-6; D is unresolved. This CDR3 comprises 15 residues. CDR1 and CDR2 (germline): MGHRA, YSYEKL. V lost 1 base and J lost 4, with 8 bases in between. The CDR3 nucleotides read TGCGCCAGCAGCCAAGGTTTCTCTTATAATTCACCCCTCCACTTT. Translated: CASSQGFSYNSPLHF.

The chain combines TRBV19 with TRBJ2-5; possibly TRBD2 for D (5 bases). This CDR3 is 15 amino acids long. V was clipped by 2 bases and J by 1 base, with 11 bases between them. CDR1 and CDR2 from the germline V gene are LNHDA and SQIVND (reference sequence). CDR3 bases: TGTGCCAGTAGTATACTCCAAGGAGGCCAAGAGACCCAGTACTTC. This gives the protein CASSILQGGQETQYF.

Here the CDR3 reads CASSGDSAGRNQPQHF. The CDR3 region has the DNA TGTGCCAGTAGTGGAGACAGTGCTGGACGCAATCAGCCCCAGCATTTT. V usage is TRBV19 and J usage is TRBJ1-5; TRBD1 might be the D (5 bases). Germline values: CDR1 LNHDA, CDR2 SQIVND (reference sequence). The length of the CDR3 is 16 residues. Between the trimmed V and J ends, which lost 5 bases and 2 bases, there was a span of 16 bases.

As DNA, the CDR3 is TGTGCCAGCAGTAGGGAGCCAACTAATGAAAAACTGTTTTTT. Amino acids: CASSREPTNEKLFF. This sequence joins TRBV6-5 and TRBJ1-4, with unresolved D. The CDR3 spans 14 residues. Per the germline V gene, CDR1 is MNHEY and CDR2 is SVGAGI. Trimming stripped 5 bases from V and 0 bases from J, with 7 bases between.

This clone was observed a handful of times. The J gene is TRBJ2-5, the V gene TRBV19, with 8 positions matching TRBD1. Trimming at V came to 5 bases and at J to 6 bases, leaving 5 bases not matched to a gene. In germline, CDR1 is LNHDA, CDR2 SQIVND (reference sequence). CDR3 length equals 13 residues. The CDR3 is CASSADRVQTQYF. DNA for the CDR3: TGTGCCAGTAGTGCGGACAGGGTACAGACCCAGTACTTC.

The V gene is TRBV4-2, the J gene TRBJ2-7; 10 nucleotides match TRBD2. V gave up 3 bases and J gave up 7 bases; unmatched junction bases: 12. This CDR3 is built from 16 residues. Germline assignment: CDR1 LGHNA and CDR2 YNFKEQ. CDR3 protein: CASSQGVAGGREEQYF. The CDR3 nucleotides are TGTGCCAGCAGCCAGGGTGTAGCGGGAGGACGTGAAGAGCAGTACTTC.

The chain has TRBV5-1 and TRBJ2-2; 11 bases line up with TRBD2. From germline, CDR1 is SGHRS and CDR2 YFSETQ. This CDR3 comprises 17 residues. V lost 1 base, J lost 3 bases, and 5 bases stayed unmatched. The CDR3 DNA sequence: TGCGCCAGCAGCTTGACTACTAGCGGGAGCTACACCGGGGAGCTGTTTTTT. Its protein product is CASSLTTSGSYTGELFF.

This chain links TRBV10-1 with TRBJ2-2, with 12 bases matching TRBD2. V dropped 6 bases and J dropped 6; count of bases not matched to a gene: 8. Germline V gene sequence: CDR1 WNHNN, CDR2 SYGVQD (reference sequence). CDR3 size: 16 residues. The chain's CDR3 is CASSPGLAGGAGELFF. DNA of the CDR3: TGCGCCAGCAGCCCCGGGCTAGCGGGAGGGGCCGGGGAGCTGTTTTTT.

The chain recombines TRBV2 with TRBJ2-1; D remains unclear. Trimming took 6 bases from V and 0 from J, leaving 21 bases between them. Germline V gene data show CDR1 as SNHLY and CDR2 as FYNNEI. CDR3 length: 18 amino acids. The CDR3 is CASRGPNPALSSYNEQFF. In nucleotides, the CDR3 is TGTGCCAGCAGAGGCCCCAACCCAGCGTTGAGCTCCTACAATGAGCAGTTCTTC.

The chain carries TRBV28 and TRBJ1-1, with a tentative D call TRBD1 (6 bases). Germline V gene lookup returns CDR1 MDHEN and CDR2 SYDVKM. With 0 bases removed from V and 8 bases from J, the gap between germline ends came to 16 bases. The CDR3 length is 15 residues. CDR3 bases: TGTGCCAGCAGTTTATGGGCGGTGCAGGGGCAAGAAGCTTTCTTT. It encodes CASSLWAVQGQEAFF.

J is TRBJ2-5 and V is TRBV6-1; 7 positions match TRBD2. Germline values: CDR1 MNHNS, CDR2 SASEGT. V dropped 5 bases and J dropped 3; count of bases not matched to a gene: 9. There are 15 residues in the CDR3. CDR3 residues: CASSIRWLAEETQYF. CDR3 in DNA: TGTGCCAGCAGTATTAGGTGGCTAGCGGAAGAGACCCAGTACTTC.

This chain connects TRBV2 to TRBJ2-3; a weak D match, TRBD2 (5 bases). This CDR3 has 16 amino acids. The V gene lost 7 bases and the J gene lost 1 base, with 18 bases spanning the gap. Germline CDR1 reads SNHLY; CDR2 reads FYNNEI. The CDR3 sequence: CASTQERAGGTDTQYF. DNA for the CDR3: TGTGCCAGCACCCAAGAAAGGGCCGGGGGCACAGATACGCAGTATTTT.

This clone has only one observation. The chain couples TRBV27 to TRBJ2-7; TRBD1 aligns across 8 bases. The CDR3 runs 15 residues. J was trimmed by 2 bases and V by 4 bases; bases with no gene match: 7. Germline lookup yields CDR1 MNHEY and CDR2 SMNVEV (reference sequence). The chain's CDR3 is CASSSQGAGTYEQYF. CDR3 bases: TGTGCCAGCAGTTCCCAGGGGGCGGGGACCTACGAGCAGTACTTC.

The genes are TRBV19 and TRBJ2-1, with D perhaps TRBD2 (6 bases). Trimming took 5 bases from V and 3 from J, leaving 11 bases between them. Germline V gives CDR1 LNHDA, CDR2 SQIVND (reference sequence). There are 14 residues in the CDR3. The CDR3 is CASSSRDFYNEQFF. The CDR3 bases are TGTGCCAGTAGTTCGCGGGACTTCTACAATGAGCAGTTCTTC. Based on the CDR3 plus reference TRBV19 and TRBJ2-1, the full variable domain is DGGITQSPKYLFRKEGQNVTLSCEQNLNHDAMYWYRQDPGQGLRLIYYSQIVNDFQKGDIAEGYSVSREKKESFPLTVTSAQKNPTAFYLCASSSRDFYNEQFFGPGTRLTVL.

This CDR3 reads CASSLSVRVSGNTIYF. Written as DNA, the CDR3 is TGTGCCAGCAGCTTATCAGTGAGGGTCTCTGGAAACACCATATATTTT. V is TRBV7-9 and J is TRBJ1-3; D gene unclear. The CDR3 has 16 amino acids. Trimming took 2 bases from V and 0 from J, leaving 11 bases between them. Germline V lookup: CDR1 SEHNR, CDR2 FQNEAQ (reference sequence).

This clone came up a few times. The genes are TRBV7-3 and TRBJ2-1; 13 bases agree with TRBD2. The CDR3 contains 16 residues. Losses at the gene ends were 5 bases for V and 6 bases for J; bases not matched to a gene: 7. Looked up from germline, CDR1 is SGHTA and CDR2 is FQGTGA. CDR3 DNA: TGTGCCAGCAGCCCGCAAACTAGCGGGAGGGCCAATGAGCAGTTCTTC. Translating gives CASSPQTSGRANEQFF. Variable domain in full (rest from reference TRBV7-3 and TRBJ2-1): GAGVSQTPSNKVTEKGKYVELRCDPISGHTALYWYRQSLGQGPEFLIYFQGTGAADDSGLPNDRFFAVRPEGSVSTLKIQRTERGDSAVYLCASSPQTSGRANEQFFGPGTRLTVL.

This clone appeared once. The J gene is TRBJ2-7, the V gene TRBV27; 7 nucleotides match TRBD1. Germline loops: CDR1 MNHEY, CDR2 SMNVEV (reference sequence). V trimming: 6 bases; J trimming: 0 bases; junction bases outside the gene matches: 8. The CDR3 totals 15 residues. The CDR3 protein is CASRLRQGPSYEQYF. CDR3 bases: TGTGCCAGCAGACTCAGACAGGGACCCTCCTACGAGCAGTACTTC.

This chain uses TRBV11-2 with TRBJ2-5; 16 bases align to TRBD2. Germline CDR1 reads SGHAT; CDR2 reads FQNNGV. The CDR3 length is 19 residues. V trimming: 5 bases; J trimming: 6 bases; junction bases outside the gene matches: 15. The CDR3 sequence: CASSPGTSGRDWEIKTQYF. The DNA for the CDR3 is TGTGCCAGCAGCCCTGGGACTAGCGGGAGGGACTGGGAGATAAAGACCCAGTACTTC. Filled out from reference TRBV11-2 and TRBJ2-5, the complete variable domain reads EAGVAQSPRYKIIEKRQSVAFWCNPISGHATLYWYQQILGQGPKLLIQFQNNGVVDDSQLPKDRFSAERLKGVDSTLKIQPAKLEDSAVYLCASSPGTSGRDWEIKTQYFGPGTRLLVL.

This clone was detected only a few times. The chain recombines TRBV4-1 with TRBJ1-1; no firm D call. This CDR3 comprises 16 residues. Trimming cost V 0 bases and J 2 bases, with 13 bases left between them. Germline CDR1 is MGHRA and CDR2 is YSYEKL. CDR3 region: CASSQDYALLNTEAFF. DNA of the CDR3: TGCGCCAGCAGCCAAGATTATGCGCTACTTAACACTGAAGCTTTCTTT.